This TCR beta chain came from a study of CXCR3-negative and CXCR3-positive naive CD8 T cells. In regard to this clonotype: What it recognizes is unknown.

Through 5' RACE with UMI labels, the TRB cDNA libraries were prepared. Reprocessing the 5' RACE reads, TCRdb reports a single entry for every CDR3 protein and omits DNA. The sample totals fewer than 95,000 distinct CDR3 sequences; its top ten clones hold about 1.1%. Broader study findings: CXCR3-positive naive cells carried more hydrophobic TRB CDR3s than CXCR3-negative ones. Both naive subsets showed comparably high diversity, and memory CD8+ cells showed much lower diversity.

CDR3 length equals 12 residues. Germline V gene sequence: CDR1 SGHTA, CDR2 FQGNSA. The sequenced sample consisted of naive CXCR3- CD8+ T cells from blood. As for subset: CD45RO-CCR7+CD27+CD95- naive CD8+ T cells lacking CXCR3 (TNR3-). The chain couples TRBV7-2 to TRBJ2-7. This clonotype was obtained from a human donor in good health. Some clones in this sample may be carry-over from other donors' samples. The CDR3 is CASSYIRDEQYF.